This T cell receptor beta chain was obtained from a study of shared clonotypes between healthy human individuals. The method was immunoSEQ multiplex PCR; TCRdb's version includes in-frame clones alone and lacks a portion of them. The sample shows some 2,000,000 clones, approximately 95% of them seen only once. About this clone itself: The antigen is not known. Different DNA sequences within this sample yield the same CDR3.

None of the donors, who were healthy HIV-negative adults, had recently had acute infections or vaccinations. Every donor, a Caucasian adult, lived in Nashville, Tennessee. The CDR3 has 15 amino acids. Findings and caveats of the study: Sampling covered nothing but blood. Tissue TCR repertoires likely differ from those found in blood. Clonotypes which were not shared had lower generation probabilities than clonotypes that all four donors shared.

What was sequenced was naive CD4+ T cells sorted from blood. The subset was: CD45RA+ positively selected. The rearrangement joins TRBV21-1 to TRBJ2-3; the D call in the table, TRBD2, was not verified against the DNA. TRBV21-1 is a pseudogene segment. The source is a man aged 18 to 29 in good health. CDR3 bases: TGTGCCAGCAGCAAAAAGACTAGCGGCACAGATACGCAGTATTTT. Its translation: CASSKKTSGTDTQYF.